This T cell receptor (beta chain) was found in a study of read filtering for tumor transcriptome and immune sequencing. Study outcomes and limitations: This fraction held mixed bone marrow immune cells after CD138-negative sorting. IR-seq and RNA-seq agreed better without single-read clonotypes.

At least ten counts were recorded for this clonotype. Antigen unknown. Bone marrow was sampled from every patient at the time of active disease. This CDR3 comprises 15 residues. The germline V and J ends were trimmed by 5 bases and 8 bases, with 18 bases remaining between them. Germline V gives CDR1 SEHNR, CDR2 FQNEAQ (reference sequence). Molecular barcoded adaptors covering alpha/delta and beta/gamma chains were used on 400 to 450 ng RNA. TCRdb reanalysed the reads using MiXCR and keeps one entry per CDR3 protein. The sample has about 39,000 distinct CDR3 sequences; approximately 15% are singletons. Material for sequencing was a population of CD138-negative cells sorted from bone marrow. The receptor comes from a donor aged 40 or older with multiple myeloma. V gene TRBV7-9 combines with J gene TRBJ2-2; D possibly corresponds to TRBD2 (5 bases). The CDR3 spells CASSQLVSSVGELFF. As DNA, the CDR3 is TGTGCCAGCAGCCAACTAGTTTCTAGTGTTGGGGAGCTGTTTTTT.